This entry lists 3 T cell receptor beta chains sequenced from one sample in a study of blood T cell repertoires in COVID-19. Sequencing used immunoSEQ multiplex PCR; TCRdb keeps in-frame clones, though not all of them. The table includes approximately 89,000 clones, over 75% detected once. The sequenced material came from peripheral blood. These receptors were obtained from a woman in her seventies with acute or convalescent COVID-19.

This clone has only one observation. This rearrangement joins TRBV10-3 to TRBJ1-5; a possible D gene is TRBD1 (5 bases). This CDR3 region has 15 residues. The V end lost 0 bases, the J end lost 5 bases, and 11 bases lay between the germline ends. CDR1 and CDR2 (germline): ENHRY, SYGVKD. CDR3 sequence (DNA): TGTGCCATCAGTGAGTCGTTTCCCAGGGATCAGCCCCAGCATTTT. Its translation: CAISESFPRDQPQHF.

The chain couples TRBV20-1 to TRBJ1-2; D gene uncertain. Germline V lookup: CDR1 DFQATT, CDR2 SNEGSKA (reference sequence). CDR3 length: 15 residues. Trimming left V 3 bases short and J 4 bases short, with 18 bases between. The CDR3 sequence is CSASLDLPSGYGYTF. The CDR3 DNA follows: TGCAGTGCTAGTCTAGACCTCCCCTCGGGCTATGGCTACACCTTC.

The chain combines TRBV7-9 with TRBJ2-6; 10 bases align to TRBD2. The CDR3 contains 18 residues. The V gene's germline CDR1 is SEHNR and CDR2 FQNEAQ (reference sequence). J lost 0 bases, V lost 5 bases, and 7 bases had no gene match. CDR3 loop: CASSTTSGVHSGANVLTF. Written as DNA, the CDR3 is TGTGCCAGCAGCACAACTAGCGGGGTGCACTCTGGGGCCAACGTCCTGACTTTC.